One T cell receptor beta chain is described in this entry. Its matching antigen is unknown. The data belong to a study of cytomegalovirus exposure and HLA in healthy donors. Overall study results and limits: Investigators reported 150 to 200 TCR beta chains as tied to cytomegalovirus.

CDR3 size: 15 residues. The germline V gene encodes CDR1 SEHNR and CDR2 FQNEAQ (reference sequence). With V trimmed by 5 bases and J by 9 bases, 8 bases remained unmatched. 60 Vbeta and 13 Jbeta primers were used in PCR. Clones were read by immunoSEQ multiplex PCR, and TCRdb kept only the in-frame ones, dropping some. The data contain 85,000 to 100,000 clones, under 80% of them seen just once; the ten biggest clones take up about 8%. The material sequenced was PBMCs. This chain connects TRBV7-9 to TRBJ1-6; the match to TRBD1 covers 9 bases. The receptor comes from a human donor in good health. CDR3 amino acids: CASSTPTGGLSPLHF. CDR3 nucleotide sequence: TGTGCCAGCAGCACTCCCACAGGGGGCCTTTCACCCCTCCACTTT.